This entry lists 26 T cell receptor beta chains sequenced from one sample in a study of blood T cell repertoires in COVID-19. Libraries were prepared by immunoSEQ multiplex PCR; TCRdb keeps only in-frame clonotypes and omits some of them. The repertoire has roughly 140,000 clones, 88% of them found once; the top ten carry 1.5% to 2%. The sample comprised peripheral blood. The origin of the receptors is a woman between 45 and 65 years old with acute or convalescent COVID-19.

Turning to this clone: The junction departs from the called germline gene at one end, perhaps through a read error. The chain couples TRBV7-7 to TRBJ2-5; 14 nucleotides align to TRBD2. This CDR3 spans 15 amino acids. CDR1 and CDR2 from the germline V gene are SSHAT and FNYEAQ (reference sequence). CDR3 coding DNA: TGTGCTAGCAGCTCCGGGACTAGCGGGAGACAGACCCAGTACTTC. This gives the protein CASSSGTSGRQTQYF.

As concerns this clone: This CDR3 is also generated by other DNA sequences in the sample. The chain links TRBV3-1 (or the pseudogene TRBV3-2) to TRBJ2-5, with a possible D match to TRBD2 (6 bases). The V and J ends lost 6 bases and 5 bases respectively, with 13 bases between them. This CDR3 is 13 amino acids long. CDR1 and CDR2 from the germline V gene are LGHDT and YNNKEL (reference sequence). The CDR3 region is CASSFGRGETQYF. Written as DNA, the CDR3 is TGTGCCAGCAGTTTTGGACGGGGGGAGACCCAGTACTTC.

This chain uses TRBV19 with TRBJ2-1, with 8 bases lining up with TRBD2. V lost 5 bases and J lost 13; bases outside the gene matches: 19. CDR3 size: 16 residues. CDR1 is LNHDA and CDR2 is SQIVND in the germline V gene (reference sequence). CDR3 in amino acids: CASSLVSAGGSLVQFF. The CDR3 DNA is TGTGCCAGTAGTCTCGTTTCGGCGGGAGGAAGTTTGGTTCAGTTCTTC.

The DNA for the CDR3 is TGTGCCAGCCATGGGCAGGCCTACGAGCAGTACTTC. It is translated as CASHGQAYEQYF. The chain carries TRBV6-5 and TRBJ2-7; D gene uncertain. V was pared by 8 bases and J by 2 bases, with 10 bases between. This CDR3 is 12 amino acids long. The germline gives CDR1 MNHEY, CDR2 SVGAGI.

V is TRBV29-1 and J is TRBJ1-5, with 10 bases fitting TRBD1. Germline CDR1 and CDR2: SQVTM and ANQGSEA. J lost 3 bases, V lost 6 bases, and 2 bases had no gene match. This CDR3 spans 13 amino acids. This CDR3 is CSVGTGDNQPQHF. CDR3 nucleotides: TGCAGCGTCGGGACAGGGGACAATCAGCCCCAGCATTTT.

This clone has only one observation. The chain is built from TRBV6-4 and TRBJ2-7, with 9 bases identical to TRBD1. After removal of 6 bases from V and 6 bases from J, the junction contained 9 bases not matched to a gene. The CDR3 is 14 amino acids. The germline CDR1 and CDR2 sequences are MRHNA and SNTAGT. The CDR3 sequence is CASRAGTGFFEQYF. As DNA, the CDR3 is TGTGCCAGCAGGGCCGGGACAGGGTTTTTCGAGCAGTACTTC.

The gene calls are TRBV3-1 (or the pseudogene TRBV3-2) and TRBJ2-3; perhaps TRBD2 as D (5 bases). This CDR3 is built from 13 residues. CDR1 LGHDT and CDR2 YNNKEL come from the germline V gene (reference sequence). Trimming cost V 5 bases and J 1 base, with 7 bases left between them. The CDR3 DNA sequence: TGTGCCAGCAGCACGCGGGGCACAGATACGCAGTATTTT. Translated, it gives CASSTRGTDTQYF.

This chain joins TRBV19 and TRBJ1-5, with D uncertain. The CDR3 extends over 13 amino acids. The V end lost 3 bases, the J end lost 8 bases, and 11 bases lay between the germline ends. Germline V gene sequence: CDR1 LNHDA, CDR2 SQIVND (reference sequence). The CDR3 DNA follows: TGTGCCAGTAGTATTCTCTCCGGGGAGCCCCAGCATTTT. Translation: CASSILSGEPQHF.

This clone has only one observation. The V call is TRBV7-8, the J call TRBJ1-2; D unclear. The V and J ends lost 4 bases and 6 bases respectively, with 9 bases between them. Germline assignment: CDR1 SGHVS and CDR2 FQNEAQ. The CDR3 has 12 amino acids. CDR3 amino acids: CASSSFGDGYTF. The DNA for the CDR3 is TGTGCCAGCAGCTCATTCGGAGATGGCTACACCTTC.

The chain recombines TRBV5-1 with TRBJ1-4; 7 bases fit TRBD1. The CDR3 covers 15 residues. Germline loops: CDR1 SGHRS, CDR2 YFSETQ. Losses at the gene ends were 7 bases for V and 3 bases for J; bases not matched to a gene: 9. The DNA for the CDR3 is TGCGCCAGCTCCCAGGCCGGGACAGCTAATGAAAAACTGTTTTTT. It is translated as CASSQAGTANEKLFF. Filled out from reference TRBV5-1 and TRBJ1-4, the complete variable domain reads KAGVTQTPRYLIKTRGQQVTLSCSPISGHRSVSWYQQTPGQGLQFLFEYFSETQRNKGNFPGRFSGRQFSNSRSEMNVSTLELGDSALYLCASSQAGTANEKLFFGSGTQLSVL.

This clone was found once. The chain links TRBV2 to TRBJ1-2, with 10 bases matching TRBD1. With 5 bases clipped from V and 5 bases from J, the junction kept 5 bases outside the gene matches. This CDR3 is 14 amino acids long. CDR1 is SNHLY, CDR2 FYNNEI, per germline. The CDR3 loop is CASSPTGGLYGYTF. In DNA, the CDR3 is TGTGCCAGCAGTCCGACAGGGGGCCTGTATGGCTACACCTTC.

The chain joins TRBV15 to TRBJ2-5, with a possible D match to TRBD1 (5 bases). CDR1 LNHNV and CDR2 YYDKDF come from the germline V gene (reference sequence). The CDR3 is made up of 14 amino acids. V lost 4 bases, J lost 4 bases, and 13 bases lay in between. In DNA, the CDR3 is TGTGCCACCAGCACCCTGGGGCAGGTAGAGACCCAGTACTTC. Protein: CATSTLGQVETQYF.

The chain links TRBV9 to TRBJ1-2; TRBD1 matches at 7 bases. The CDR3 is 14 amino acids. The junction had 11 bases not matched to a gene; V was cut back by 4 bases and J by 8 bases. Per the germline V gene, CDR1 is SGDLS and CDR2 is YYNGEE. DNA of the CDR3: TGTGCCAGCAGCCCCGGGACAGCGAATCGGGGCTACACCTTC. Translated, it gives CASSPGTANRGYTF. The variable domain in full, completed from reference TRBV9 and TRBJ1-2, reads DSGVTQTPKHLITATGQRVTLRCSPRSGDLSVYWYQQSLDQGLQFLIQYYNGEERAKGNILERFSAQQFPDLHSELNLSSLELGDSALYFCASSPGTANRGYTFGSGTRLTVV.

The chain has TRBV5-4 and TRBJ1-2; TRBD1 matches at 7 bases. The V and J ends lost 3 bases and 4 bases, in that order; junction bases with no gene match: 9. This CDR3 comprises 15 residues. Germline V gene sequence: CDR1 SGHNT, CDR2 YYREEE (reference sequence). Here the CDR3 reads CASSSGQTLPYGYTF. The CDR3 DNA is TGTGCCAGCAGCTCGGGACAGACTCTTCCCTATGGCTACACCTTC.

The rearrangement uses TRBV10-3 and TRBJ1-1; D is undetermined. V was pared by 1 base and J by 1 base, with 4 bases between. Germline values: CDR1 ENHRY, CDR2 SYGVKD. The CDR3 spans 13 residues. CDR3 protein: CAISEYGNTEAFF. As DNA, the CDR3 is TGTGCCATCAGTGAGTACGGGAACACTGAAGCTTTCTTT.

As for this clone: Other DNA sequences of this sample code for an identical CDR3. This chain connects TRBV7-9 to TRBJ2-7; D is ambiguous. From germline, CDR1 is SEHNR and CDR2 FQNEAQ (reference sequence). V shed 1 base and J shed 3 bases, with 7 bases lying between them. The CDR3 totals 13 residues. The CDR3 here is CASSLVSGYEQYF. The CDR3 nucleotides read TGTGCCAGCAGCTTAGTATCCGGCTACGAGCAGTACTTC.

The rearrangement joins TRBV9 to TRBJ2-2; possible D gene TRBD2, 6 bases. The CDR3 covers 15 residues. Trimming shortened V by 0 bases and J by 2 bases, and 8 bases separated the two germline ends. Germline CDR1 SGDLS, CDR2 YYNGEE. CDR3 sequence reads: CASSVGGLNTGELFF. The CDR3 DNA follows: TGTGCCAGCAGCGTAGGGGGACTTAACACCGGGGAGCTGTTTTTT. The whole variable domain, remainder taken from reference TRBV9 and TRBJ2-2, is DSGVTQTPKHLITATGQRVTLRCSPRSGDLSVYWYQQSLDQGLQFLIQYYNGEERAKGNILERFSAQQFPDLHSELNLSSLELGDSALYFCASSVGGLNTGELFFGEGSRLTVL.

The chain combines TRBV12-3 or TRBV12-4 with TRBJ2-7, with 9 bases fitting TRBD2. Trimming took 5 bases from V and 4 from J; bases not matched to a gene: 3. The CDR3 length is 13 residues. CDR3 DNA: TGTGCCAGCAGTACACTAGCGGGTTACGAGCAGTACTTC. Translating it yields CASSTLAGYEQYF.

This chain uses TRBV19 with TRBJ2-1; maybe TRBD2 (5 bases). The CDR3 contains 12 residues. Germline V gives CDR1 LNHDA, CDR2 SQIVND (reference sequence). Trimming shortened V by 8 bases and J by 3 bases, and 8 bases separated the two germline ends. The CDR3 loop reads CASGRDYNEQFF. CDR3 sequence (DNA): TGTGCCAGTGGCCGGGACTACAATGAGCAGTTCTTC.

The V and J genes are TRBV18 and TRBJ1-4, with D unresolved. Germline CDR1 is KGHSH and CDR2 is LQKENI. The CDR3 covers 13 residues. V was shortened by 7 bases and J by 6 bases, with 12 bases between the two germline ends. For the CDR3, the DNA is TGTGCCAGCTGCGAAGTTTTGGATGAAAAACTGTTTTTT. Its translation is CASCEVLDEKLFF. Together with reference TRBV18 and TRBJ1-4, the CDR3 gives the full variable domain: NAGVMQNPRHLVRRRGQEARLRCSPMKGHSHVYWYRQLPEEGLKFMVYLQKENIIDESGMPKERFSAEFPKEGPSILRIQQVVRGDSAAYFCASCEVLDEKLFFGSGTQLSVL.

The V gene is TRBV27, the J gene TRBJ2-5; 12 bases match TRBD2. The junction had 6 bases not matched to a gene; V was cut back by 2 bases and J by 5 bases. This CDR3 is 16 amino acids long. Germline V gene sequence: CDR1 MNHEY, CDR2 SMNVEV (reference sequence). As DNA, the CDR3 is TGTGCCAGCAGTTTAACCCTAGCGGGAGGGAGGGAGACCCAGTACTTC. This encodes CASSLTLAGGRETQYF.

The rearrangement links TRBV19 to TRBJ1-5, with D possibly being TRBD1 (6 bases). The V gene lost 1 base and the J gene lost 3 bases, with 16 bases spanning the gap. The CDR3 has 17 residues. Germline CDR1 is LNHDA and CDR2 is SQIVND (reference sequence). The CDR3, as DNA: TGTGCCAGTAGTATAGGGCGGGGGGCTTATATCAATCAGCCCCAGCATTTT. Its protein product is CASSIGRGAYINQPQHF.

This chain uses TRBV18 with TRBJ1-3; D is ambiguous. The ends were cut back, 6 bases at V and 0 bases at J, with 9 bases in the middle. This CDR3 has 14 amino acids. The germline CDR1 and CDR2 sequences are KGHSH and LQKENI. CDR3: CASSSSSSGNTIYF. In nucleotides, the CDR3 is TGTGCCAGCTCGTCTTCTAGCTCTGGAAACACCATATATTTT.

This chain links TRBV5-1 with TRBJ2-2, with a possible D match to TRBD1 (6 bases). The CDR3 loop spans 15 amino acids. Per the germline V gene, CDR1 is SGHRS and CDR2 is YFSETQ. Trimming left V 4 bases short and J 6 bases short, with 16 bases between. CDR3 residues: CASSPGHSNPGELFF. CDR3 coding DNA: TGCGCCAGCAGCCCGGGACATAGTAACCCCGGGGAGCTGTTTTTT.

This clone has ten or more counts. The chain has TRBV27 and TRBJ2-1, with 10 bases matching TRBD1. Losses at the gene ends were 2 bases for V and 8 bases for J; bases not matched to a gene: 12. Germline V lookup: CDR1 MNHEY, CDR2 SMNVEV (reference sequence). The CDR3 sequence is 17 residues long. Here the CDR3 reads CASSLAGQGKIWDEQFF. The CDR3 coding sequence is TGTGCCAGCAGTTTAGCGGGACAGGGGAAAATCTGGGATGAGCAGTTCTTC.

V gene TRBV6-6 combines with J gene TRBJ1-5; 10 bases fit TRBD1. Unmatched junction bases numbered 9, after V lost 10 bases and J lost 0 bases. This CDR3 is built from 16 residues. Germline assignment: CDR1 MNHNY and CDR2 SVGAGI (reference sequence). CDR3 protein: CATAPGTGVSNQPQHF. CDR3 coding DNA: TGTGCCACCGCCCCCGGGACAGGGGTTAGCAATCAGCCCCAGCATTTT.